This passage covers 6 T cell receptor beta chains from one sample sequenced in a study of blood T cell repertoires in COVID-19. Clones were sequenced by immunoSEQ multiplex PCR, and TCRdb holds only the in-frame ones, with some missing. The sample consists of about 530,000 clones, roughly nine tenths of them appearing once. Sequencing was performed on peripheral blood. The source of these receptors is a woman aged 45 to 65 with COVID-19, enrolled during active disease.

This rearrangement joins TRBV7-2 to TRBJ2-7; 9 nucleotides line up with TRBD1. Germline V gene data show CDR1 as SGHTA and CDR2 as FQGNSA. The CDR3 loop spans 15 amino acids. V dropped 1 base and J dropped 3; count of bases not matched to a gene: 4. CDR3 nucleotides: TGTGCCAGCAGCTTAGACGGGACAGGGTTCTACGAGCAGTACTTC. As protein: CASSLDGTGFYEQYF.

This chain connects TRBV28 to TRBJ1-6; maybe TRBD1 (5 bases). V was pared by 8 bases and J by 9 bases, with 20 bases between. Per germline, CDR1 MDHEN and CDR2 SYDVKM. The CDR3 is 15 residues long. In DNA, the CDR3 is TGTGCCAGCCTTCTCGTGGGGGGTGGCGGTTCACCCCTCCACTTT. It codes for CASLLVGGGGSPLHF.

The chain links TRBV5-6 to TRBJ2-1; 14 bases line up with TRBD2. Germline V gene sequence: CDR1 SGHDT, CDR2 YYEEEE. Unmatched junction bases numbered 4, after V lost 4 bases and J lost 7 bases. The CDR3 extends over 15 amino acids. CDR3 loop: CASSPGLAGANEQFF. CDR3 nucleotide sequence: TGTGCCAGCAGCCCGGGACTAGCGGGGGCAAATGAGCAGTTCTTC.

This clone was seen only once. The chain joins TRBV2 to TRBJ1-3; 7 bases match TRBD1. V shed 3 bases and J 2 bases; nucleotides not matched to a gene: 1. The CDR3 sequence is 14 residues long. The germline V gene has CDR1 SNHLY and CDR2 FYNNEI. This chain's CDR3 is CASSDGTAGNTIYF. CDR3 sequence (DNA): TGTGCCAGCAGTGATGGGACAGCTGGAAACACCATATATTTT.

In its sample, this clone was seen a few times. This chain joins TRBV24-1 and TRBJ1-3; D uncertain. The CDR3 is made up of 13 amino acids. Looked up from germline, CDR1 is KGHDR and CDR2 is SFDVKD. Trimming shortened V by 9 bases and J by 9 bases, and 17 bases separated the two germline ends. This CDR3 reads CATQEDALGTIYF. For the CDR3, the DNA is TGTGCCACCCAGGAGGATGCCCTGGGCACCATATATTTT.

The chain has TRBV2 and TRBJ2-3, with 11 bases aligning to TRBD2. The CDR3 is 16 amino acids. CDR1 is SNHLY and CDR2 is FYNNEI in the germline V gene. The V gene end was trimmed by 4 bases and the J gene end by 2 bases; junction bases not matched to a gene: 5. CDR3 sequence reads: CASSVTSGGTTDTQYF. For the CDR3, the DNA is TGTGCCAGCAGTGTAACTAGCGGGGGAACCACAGATACGCAGTATTTT.